This T cell receptor beta chain was recovered during a study of blood T cell repertoires in COVID-19. V lost 1 base and J lost 7, with 17 bases in between. Germline CDR1 reads LGHDT; CDR2 reads YNNKEL (reference sequence). The CDR3 totals 16 residues. Clones were sequenced by immunoSEQ multiplex PCR, and TCRdb holds only the in-frame ones, with some missing. The sample contains about 100,000 clones, more than 75% of which appear only once. Specimen: peripheral blood. The origin of this receptor is a man aged 55 to 70 with active or convalescent COVID-19. The chain links TRBV3-1 (or the pseudogene TRBV3-2) to TRBJ1-5; D is possibly TRBD1 (6 bases). CDR3: CASSQGGGFLKQPQHF. DNA of the CDR3: TGTGCCAGCAGCCAAGGAGGGGGTTTCCTGAAGCAGCCCCAGCATTTT.